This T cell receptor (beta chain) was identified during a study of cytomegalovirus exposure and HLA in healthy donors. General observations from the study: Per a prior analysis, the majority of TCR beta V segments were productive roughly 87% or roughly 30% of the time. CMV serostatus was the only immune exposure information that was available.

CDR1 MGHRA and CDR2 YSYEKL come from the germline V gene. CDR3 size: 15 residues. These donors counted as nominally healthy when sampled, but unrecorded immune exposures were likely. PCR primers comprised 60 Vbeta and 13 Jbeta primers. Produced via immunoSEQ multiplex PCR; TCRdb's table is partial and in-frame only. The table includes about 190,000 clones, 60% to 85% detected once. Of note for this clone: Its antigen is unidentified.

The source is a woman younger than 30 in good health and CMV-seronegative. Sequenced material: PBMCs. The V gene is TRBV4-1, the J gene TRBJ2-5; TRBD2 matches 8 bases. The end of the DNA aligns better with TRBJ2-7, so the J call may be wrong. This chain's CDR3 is CASSQEARGAYEQYF. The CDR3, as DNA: TGCGCCAGCAGCCAAGAGGCGCGGGGGGCCTACGAGCAGTACTTC.